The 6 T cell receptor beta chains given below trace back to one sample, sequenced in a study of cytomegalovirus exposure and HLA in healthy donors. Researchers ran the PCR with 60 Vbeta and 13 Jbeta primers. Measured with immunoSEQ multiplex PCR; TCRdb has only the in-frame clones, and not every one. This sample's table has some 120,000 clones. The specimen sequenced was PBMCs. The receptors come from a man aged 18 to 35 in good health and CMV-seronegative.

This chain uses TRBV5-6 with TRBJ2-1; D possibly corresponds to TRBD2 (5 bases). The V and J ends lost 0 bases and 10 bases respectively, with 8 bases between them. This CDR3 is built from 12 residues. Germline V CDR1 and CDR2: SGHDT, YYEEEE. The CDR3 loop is CASSLEKREQFF. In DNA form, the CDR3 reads TGTGCCAGCAGCTTGGAGAAGCGGGAGCAGTTCTTC.

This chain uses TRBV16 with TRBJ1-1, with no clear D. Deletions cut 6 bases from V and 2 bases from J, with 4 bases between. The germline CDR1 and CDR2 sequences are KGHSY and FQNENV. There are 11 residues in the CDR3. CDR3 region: CASSLNTEAFF. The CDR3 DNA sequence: TGTGCCAGCAGTCTCAACACTGAAGCTTTCTTT.

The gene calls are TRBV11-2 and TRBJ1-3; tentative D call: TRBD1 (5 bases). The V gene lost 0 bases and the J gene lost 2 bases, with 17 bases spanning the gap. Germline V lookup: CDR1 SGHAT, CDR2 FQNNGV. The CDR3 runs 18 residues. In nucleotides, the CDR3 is TGTGCCAGCAGCTTAGATTTGGTCCTTATAGGGGCTGGAAACACCATATATTTT. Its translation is CASSLDLVLIGAGNTIYF.

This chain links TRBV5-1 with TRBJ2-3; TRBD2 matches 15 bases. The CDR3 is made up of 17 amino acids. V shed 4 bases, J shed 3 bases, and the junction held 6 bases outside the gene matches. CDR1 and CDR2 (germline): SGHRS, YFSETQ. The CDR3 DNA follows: TGCGCCAGCAGCCGACCGGGGACTAGCGGGGGGACAGATACGCAGTATTTT. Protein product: CASSRPGTSGGTDTQYF.

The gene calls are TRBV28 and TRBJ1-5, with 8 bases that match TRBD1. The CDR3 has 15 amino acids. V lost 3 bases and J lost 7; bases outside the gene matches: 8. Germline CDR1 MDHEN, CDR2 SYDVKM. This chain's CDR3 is CASSLFTGGRQPQHF. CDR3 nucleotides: TGTGCCAGCAGTTTGTTTACAGGGGGGAGGCAGCCCCAGCATTTT.

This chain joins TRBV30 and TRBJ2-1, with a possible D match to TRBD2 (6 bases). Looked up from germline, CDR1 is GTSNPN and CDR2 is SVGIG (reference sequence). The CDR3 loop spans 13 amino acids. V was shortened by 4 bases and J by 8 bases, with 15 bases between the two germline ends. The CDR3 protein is CAWNWGVVDEQFF. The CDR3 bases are TGTGCCTGGAACTGGGGGGTCGTGGATGAGCAGTTCTTC.